This T cell receptor beta chain originates from a study of T cell responses to AZD1222 COVID-19 vaccine. For the study at large: Second-dose intervals near 4 or 12 weeks were combined.

Clones were read by immunoSEQ multiplex PCR, and TCRdb kept only the in-frame ones, dropping some. The data contain approximately 170,000 clones, 75% to 90% of them singletons. As concerns this clone: Antigen unknown.

Study findings and constraints: Repertoire sampling happened only post peak T cell response.

The receptor comes from an adult in good health. This specimen consisted of peripheral blood, obtained on day 0 of AZD1222 vaccination.

This CDR3 is CATSRGGVNRGYEQYF. The DNA of the CDR3 is TGTGCCACCAGCAGAGGAGGTGTGAACAGGGGGTACGAGCAGTACTTC. The chain recombines TRBV15 with TRBJ2-7; TRBD1 aligns across 8 bases. V was pared by 1 base and J by 4 bases, with 9 bases of the junction left unmatched. Per the germline V gene, CDR1 is LNHNV and CDR2 is YYDKDF (reference sequence). This CDR3 is 16 amino acids long. The full variable domain, in which reference TRBV15 and TRBJ2-7 provide the parts outside the CDR3, is DAMVIQNPRYQVTQFGKPVTLSCSQTLNHNVMYWYQQKSSQAPKLLFHYYDKDFNNEADTPDNFQSRRPNTSFCFLDIRSPGLGDTAMYLCATSRGGVNRGYEQYFGPGTRLTVT.